The entry below describes one T cell receptor beta chain. Building of the TCR beta libraries involved iRepertoire HTBI primers and Arm-PCR of CDR3 regions. A single record per CDR3 protein comes from TCRdb applying MiXCR to the multiplex PCR reads. Among 400,000 to 500,000 distinct CDR3 sequences listed, approximately 22% were seen once. This sample is part of a study of regulatory T cells in long-lasting Graves disease. Germline V gene lookup returns CDR1 SEHNR and CDR2 FQNEAQ (reference sequence). This CDR3 contains 16 residues. V shed 0 bases and J shed 0 bases, with 11 bases lying between them. Time point described: persistent/refractory GD, antithyroid drugs over 5 years with positive TRAb. PBMC-derived RNA was used for the TCR library.

The chain carries TRBV7-9 and TRBJ1-1; TRBD1 might be the D (5 bases). The sequence was obtained from a female donor with Graves disease. Specimen: peripheral blood mononuclear cells (PBMCs), collected when the disease was refractory, from a patient treated with antithyroid drugs. CDR3 sequence reads: CASSLAGGTMNTEAFF. The CDR3, as DNA: TGTGCCAGCAGCTTAGCGGGGGGAACCATGAACACTGAAGCTTTCTTT.